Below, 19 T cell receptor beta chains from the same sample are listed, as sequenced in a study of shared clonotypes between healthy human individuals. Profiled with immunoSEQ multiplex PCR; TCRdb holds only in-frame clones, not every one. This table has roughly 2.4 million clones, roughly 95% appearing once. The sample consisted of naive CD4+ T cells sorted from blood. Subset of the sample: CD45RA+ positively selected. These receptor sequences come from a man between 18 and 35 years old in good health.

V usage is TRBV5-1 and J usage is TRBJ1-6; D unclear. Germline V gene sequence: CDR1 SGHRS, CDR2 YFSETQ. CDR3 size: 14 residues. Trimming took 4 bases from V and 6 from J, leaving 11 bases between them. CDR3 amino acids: CASSTHSLNSPLHF. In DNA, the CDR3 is TGCGCCAGCAGCACCCACAGTCTTAATTCACCCCTCCACTTT.

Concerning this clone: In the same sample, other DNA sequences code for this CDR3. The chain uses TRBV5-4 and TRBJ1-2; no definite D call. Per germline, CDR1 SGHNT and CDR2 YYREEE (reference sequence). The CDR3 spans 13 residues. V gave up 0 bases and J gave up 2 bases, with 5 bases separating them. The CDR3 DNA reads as TGTGCCAGCAGCTTGGGGAACAACTATGGCTACACCTTC. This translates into CASSLGNNYGYTF.

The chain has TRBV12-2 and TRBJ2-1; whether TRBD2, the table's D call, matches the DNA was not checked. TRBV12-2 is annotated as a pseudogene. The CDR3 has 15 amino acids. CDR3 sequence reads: CASRPGGGGYNEQFF. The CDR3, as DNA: TGTGCAAGTCGCCCGGGAGGAGGAGGGTACAATGAGCAGTTCTTC.

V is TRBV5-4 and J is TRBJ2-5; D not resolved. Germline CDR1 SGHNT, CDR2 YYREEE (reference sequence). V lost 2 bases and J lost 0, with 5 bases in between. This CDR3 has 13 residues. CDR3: CASSFDNQETQYF. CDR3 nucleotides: TGTGCCAGCAGCTTCGACAACCAAGAGACCCAGTACTTC.

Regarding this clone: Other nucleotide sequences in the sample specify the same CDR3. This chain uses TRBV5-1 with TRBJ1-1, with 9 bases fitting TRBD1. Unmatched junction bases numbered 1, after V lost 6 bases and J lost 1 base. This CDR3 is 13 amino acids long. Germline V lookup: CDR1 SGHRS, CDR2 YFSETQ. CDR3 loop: CASTGQGNTEAFF. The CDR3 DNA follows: TGCGCCAGCACGGGACAGGGGAACACTGAAGCTTTCTTT.

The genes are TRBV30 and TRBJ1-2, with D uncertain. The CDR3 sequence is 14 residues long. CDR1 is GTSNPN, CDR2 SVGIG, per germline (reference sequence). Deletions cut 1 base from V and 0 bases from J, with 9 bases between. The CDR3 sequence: CAWSGHESNYGYTF. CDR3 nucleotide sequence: TGTGCCTGGAGTGGCCATGAATCTAACTATGGCTACACCTTC.

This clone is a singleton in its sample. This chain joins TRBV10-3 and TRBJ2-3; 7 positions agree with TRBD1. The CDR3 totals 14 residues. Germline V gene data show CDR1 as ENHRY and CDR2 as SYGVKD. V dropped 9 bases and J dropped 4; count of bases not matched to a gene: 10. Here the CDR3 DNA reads TGTGCCATTTCGACAGGGTCGGTCCCAGATACGCAGTATTTT. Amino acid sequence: CAISTGSVPDTQYF.

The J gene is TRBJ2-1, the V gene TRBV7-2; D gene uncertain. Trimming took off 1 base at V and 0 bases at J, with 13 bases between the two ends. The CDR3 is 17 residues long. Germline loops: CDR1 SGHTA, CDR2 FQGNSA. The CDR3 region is CASSLVLLAGSYNEQFF. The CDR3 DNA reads TGTGCCAGCAGCTTAGTTCTCTTGGCAGGCTCCTACAATGAGCAGTTCTTC.

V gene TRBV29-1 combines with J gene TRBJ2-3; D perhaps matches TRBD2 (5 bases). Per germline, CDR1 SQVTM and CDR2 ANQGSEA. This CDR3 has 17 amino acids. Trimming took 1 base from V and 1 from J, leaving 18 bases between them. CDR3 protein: CSVEGGSASLGTDTQYF. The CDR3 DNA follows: TGCAGCGTTGAAGGCGGTAGCGCGAGTTTGGGCACAGATACGCAGTATTTT.

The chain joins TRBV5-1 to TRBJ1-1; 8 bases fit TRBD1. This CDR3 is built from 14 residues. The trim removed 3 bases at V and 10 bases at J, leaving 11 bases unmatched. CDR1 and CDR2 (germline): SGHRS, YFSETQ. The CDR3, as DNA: TGCGCCAGCAGCTCCGGACAGGGAACCTCTTTAGCTTTCTTT. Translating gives CASSSGQGTSLAFF. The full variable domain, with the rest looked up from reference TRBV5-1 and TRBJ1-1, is KAGVTQTPRYLIKTRGQQVTLSCSPISGHRSVSWYQQTPGQGLQFLFEYFSETQRNKGNFPGRFSGRQFSNSRSEMNVSTLELGDSALYLCASSSGQGTSLAFFGQGTRLTVV.

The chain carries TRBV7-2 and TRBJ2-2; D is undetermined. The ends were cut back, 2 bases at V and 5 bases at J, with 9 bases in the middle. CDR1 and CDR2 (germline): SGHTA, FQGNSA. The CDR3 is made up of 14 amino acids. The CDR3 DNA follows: TGTGCCAGCAGCTTAATAGGAGCGACCGGGGAGCTGTTTTTT. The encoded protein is CASSLIGATGELFF.

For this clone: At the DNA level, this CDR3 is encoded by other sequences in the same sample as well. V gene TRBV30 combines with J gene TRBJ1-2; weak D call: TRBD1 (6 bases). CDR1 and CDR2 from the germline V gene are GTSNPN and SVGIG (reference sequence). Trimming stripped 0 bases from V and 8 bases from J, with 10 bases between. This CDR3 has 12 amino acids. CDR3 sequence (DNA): TGTGCCTGGAGTGTGGGGGGCAGAGGCTACACCTTC. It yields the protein CAWSVGGRGYTF.

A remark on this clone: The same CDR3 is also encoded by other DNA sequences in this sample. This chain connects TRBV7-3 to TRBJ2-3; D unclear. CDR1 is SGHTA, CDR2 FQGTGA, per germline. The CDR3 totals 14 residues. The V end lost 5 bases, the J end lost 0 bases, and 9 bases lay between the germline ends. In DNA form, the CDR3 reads TGTGCCAGCAGCCCCGGTGTGAGCACAGATACGCAGTATTTT. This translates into CASSPGVSTDTQYF. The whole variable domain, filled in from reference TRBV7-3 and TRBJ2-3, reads GAGVSQTPSNKVTEKGKYVELRCDPISGHTALYWYRQSLGQGPEFLIYFQGTGAADDSGLPNDRFFAVRPEGSVSTLKIQRTERGDSAVYLCASSPGVSTDTQYFGPGTRLTVL.

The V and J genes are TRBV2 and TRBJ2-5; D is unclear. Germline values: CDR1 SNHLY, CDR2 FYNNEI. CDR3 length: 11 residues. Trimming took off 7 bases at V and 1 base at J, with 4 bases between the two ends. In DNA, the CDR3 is TGTGCCAGCACAAGCCAAGAGACCCAGTACTTC. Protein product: CASTSQETQYF.

The CDR3 region has the DNA TGTGCCAGCAGTGAACGGGGGGGCGTCCAAGAGACCCAGTACTTC. As protein: CASSERGGVQETQYF. The chain employs TRBV2 and TRBJ2-5; 8 bases map to TRBD2. The CDR3 extends over 15 amino acids. Germline V CDR1 and CDR2: SNHLY, FYNNEI. The junction had 3 bases not matched to a gene; V was cut back by 2 bases and J by 1 base.

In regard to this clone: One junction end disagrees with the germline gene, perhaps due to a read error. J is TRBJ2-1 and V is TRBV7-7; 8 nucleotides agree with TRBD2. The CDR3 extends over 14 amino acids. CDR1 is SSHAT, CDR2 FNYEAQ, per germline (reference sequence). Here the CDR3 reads CASSSGRAYNEQFF. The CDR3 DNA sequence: TGTGCTAGCAGCTCCGGGAGGGCCTACAATGAGCAGTTCTTC.

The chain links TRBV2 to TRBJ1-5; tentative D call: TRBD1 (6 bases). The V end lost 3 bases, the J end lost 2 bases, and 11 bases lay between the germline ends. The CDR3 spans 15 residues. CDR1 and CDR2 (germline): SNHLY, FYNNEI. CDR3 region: CASSDGTQGNQPQHF. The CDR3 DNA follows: TGTGCCAGCAGTGACGGGACACAGGGCAATCAGCCCCAGCATTTT.

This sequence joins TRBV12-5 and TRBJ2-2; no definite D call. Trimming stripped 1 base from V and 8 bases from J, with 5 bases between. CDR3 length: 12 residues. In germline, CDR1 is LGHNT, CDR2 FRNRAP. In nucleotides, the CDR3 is TGTGCTAGTGGTTTGGAGGCGGGGGAGCTGTTTTTT. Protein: CASGLEAGELFF.

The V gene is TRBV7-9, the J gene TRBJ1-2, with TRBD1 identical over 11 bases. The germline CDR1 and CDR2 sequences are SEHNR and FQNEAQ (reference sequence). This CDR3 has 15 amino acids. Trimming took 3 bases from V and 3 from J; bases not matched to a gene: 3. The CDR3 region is CASSFGQGADYGYTF. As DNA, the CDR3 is TGTGCCAGCAGCTTTGGACAGGGGGCGGACTATGGCTACACCTTC.